This TCR beta chain was sequenced during a study of T cell changes during pregnancy in multiple sclerosis. Germline V gives CDR1 MGHDK, CDR2 SYGVNS. The CDR3 is 15 amino acids. V lost 2 bases to trimming and J lost 4 bases, with 14 bases between them. TCRdb's table, derived via immunoSEQ multiplex PCR, lists solely in-frame clones and lacks some. The sample contains just under 65,000 clones, about nine tenths of which appear only once. Sequenced material: peripheral blood, taken after pregnancy. This chain uses TRBV25-1 with TRBJ1-1, with D maybe TRBD1 (5 bases). This receptor was obtained from a female donor in good health, enrolled as a control in a pregnancy study. As DNA, the CDR3 is TGTGCCAGCAGTGAACCGACCGACAGCCTCACTGAAGCTTTCTTT. Its protein is CASSEPTDSLTEAFF.